These T cell receptor beta chains were read from a single sample in a study of beta chain features in type 1 diabetes. Clones were read by immunoSEQ multiplex PCR, and TCRdb kept only the in-frame ones, dropping some. The data hold over 150,000 clones, with about 9.3% observed a single time. What was sequenced was central memory CD4+ T cells from blood. The origin of the receptors is a man aged 25-45 years with type 1 diabetes. CDR3s include the opening cysteine and the closing phenylalanine or tryptophan. Each record gives: D gene, V gene, CDR3 protein. The D gene is left open where the match is weak.

>NA|TRBV9
CASSVAGQNTEAFF
>NA|TRBV5-6
CASSFTGRQETQYF
>TRBD2|TRBV7-2
CASSLGVLAGGNTQYF
>NA|TRBV30
CAWSASLWDTQYF
>TRBD1|TRBV25-1
CASAQTGSGETQYF
>TRBD2|TRBV7-2
CASSPGGGNIQYF
>NA|TRBV28
CASSSMSRRGRDF
>NA|TRBV4-3
CASSQDQVSGYEQYF
>NA|TRBV5-4
CASSLTLGAMNTEAFF
>NA|TRBV9
CASSVRDTYPSSGNTIYF
>TRBD2|TRBV28
CASSLAGATNEQFF
>NA|TRBV7-3
CASSLGGSQTEAFF
>TRBD2|TRBV5-5
CASWREYYEQYF
>NA|TRBV7-2
CASSSRGANYGYTF
>NA|TRBV7-2
CASSLALADYEQYF
>TRBD2|TRBV7-2
CASSFLAGPYEQYF